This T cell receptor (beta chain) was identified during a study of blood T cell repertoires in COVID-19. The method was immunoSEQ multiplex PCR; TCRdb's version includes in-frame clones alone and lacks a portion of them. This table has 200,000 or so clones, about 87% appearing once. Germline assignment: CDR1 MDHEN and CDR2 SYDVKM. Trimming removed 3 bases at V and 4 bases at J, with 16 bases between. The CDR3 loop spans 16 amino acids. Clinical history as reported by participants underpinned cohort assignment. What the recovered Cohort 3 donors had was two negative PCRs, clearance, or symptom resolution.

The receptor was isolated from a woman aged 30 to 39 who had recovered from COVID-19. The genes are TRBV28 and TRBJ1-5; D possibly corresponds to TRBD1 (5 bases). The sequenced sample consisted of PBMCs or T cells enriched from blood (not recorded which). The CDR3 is CASSFHGGIENQPQHF. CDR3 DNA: TGTGCCAGCAGTTTTCACGGGGGAATTGAGAATCAGCCCCAGCATTTT.